A single sample gave rise to the 28 T cell receptor beta chains below, sequenced in a study of cytomegalovirus exposure and HLA in healthy donors. Primers for the PCR totalled 60 Vbeta and 13 Jbeta. Measured with immunoSEQ multiplex PCR; TCRdb has only the in-frame clones, and not every one. The sample consists of just over 200,000 clones, about 70% of them appearing once. Source material: PBMCs. All receptors derive from a man between 35 and 55 years old in good health and CMV-seropositive.

V and J are TRBV6-1 and TRBJ1-3; D is unclear. Germline V lookup: CDR1 MNHNS, CDR2 SASEGT. The CDR3 totals 15 residues. V was shortened by 1 base and J by 4 bases, with 11 bases between the two germline ends. The CDR3 DNA sequence: TGTGCCAGCAGTGAAGATCGGGGTTCAGGAAACACCATATATTTT. Amino acids: CASSEDRGSGNTIYF.

The V gene is TRBV7-8, the J gene TRBJ2-7; D is possibly TRBD2 (6 bases). The V and J ends lost 10 bases and 6 bases respectively, with 10 bases between them. There are 10 residues in the CDR3. The germline V gene has CDR1 SGHVS and CDR2 FQNEAQ. The CDR3 reads CATSGVEQYF. CDR3 DNA: TGTGCCACGTCGGGGGTCGAGCAGTACTTC.

This chain connects TRBV6-1 to TRBJ1-1; possibly TRBD1 for D (6 bases). The CDR3 covers 16 residues. V was pared by 1 base and J by 3 bases, with 15 bases between. The germline V gene has CDR1 MNHNS and CDR2 SASEGT. CDR3 amino acids: CASSEEWGLYHTEAFF. Written as DNA, the CDR3 is TGTGCCAGCAGTGAAGAATGGGGGCTGTATCACACTGAAGCTTTCTTT.

The V and J genes are TRBV7-9 and TRBJ1-2, with 9 bases aligning to TRBD1. The V gene's germline CDR1 is SEHNR and CDR2 FQNEAQ (reference sequence). The CDR3 covers 13 residues. V lost 5 bases to trimming and J lost 7 bases; unmatched junction nucleotides: 5. This chain's CDR3 is CASSPRTGAGYTF. CDR3 coding DNA: TGTGCCAGCAGCCCCCGGACAGGGGCTGGCTACACCTTC.

In this sample, this clone turned up a few times. V is TRBV5-1 and J is TRBJ2-3, with D possibly being TRBD2 (5 bases). Germline CDR1 is SGHRS and CDR2 is YFSETQ. With 0 bases removed from V and 3 bases from J, the gap between germline ends came to 17 bases. This CDR3 has 17 amino acids. CDR3 bases: TGCGCCAGCAGCTTGGGTACGACGACCACGGGGACAGATACGCAGTATTTT. Its translation is CASSLGTTTTGTDTQYF.

The chain employs TRBV21-1 and TRBJ2-4; TRBD1, as called in the table, went unchecked against the DNA. TRBV21-1 is assigned pseudogene status. The CDR3 consists of 16 residues. CDR3 coding DNA: TGTGCCAGCAACAGGGGTAGACAGGCCCTCCCCATTTTAGAGTACTTC. It yields the protein CASNRGRQALPILEYF.

This chain uses TRBV2 with TRBJ2-1; perhaps TRBD1 as D (5 bases). The CDR3 runs to 12 residues. V was shortened by 2 bases and J by 8 bases, with 7 bases between the two germline ends. Per the germline V gene, CDR1 is SNHLY and CDR2 is FYNNEI. The CDR3 loop reads CASSEQGDEQFF. The DNA of the CDR3 is TGTGCCAGCAGTGAACAGGGTGATGAGCAGTTCTTC.

This clone was counted between two and nine times. The chain employs TRBV2 and TRBJ2-2; D unresolved. The CDR3 is 14 amino acids. V was cut by 6 bases and J by 0 bases, with 8 bases left in between. In germline, CDR1 is SNHLY, CDR2 FYNNEI. The CDR3 DNA sequence: TGTGCCAGCAGGGCGCGGACGAACACCGGGGAGCTGTTTTTT. This gives the protein CASRARTNTGELFF.

V is TRBV14 and J is TRBJ2-5; no firm D call. Germline values: CDR1 SGHDN, CDR2 FVKESK. V was clipped by 0 bases and J by 2 bases, with 10 bases between them. The CDR3 runs 15 residues. The CDR3 DNA follows: TGTGCCAGCAGCCAAGAGAGCCCGATACAAGAGACCCAGTACTTC. It is translated as CASSQESPIQETQYF.

V gene TRBV5-1 combines with J gene TRBJ2-2; D remains ambiguous. Trimming cost V 1 base and J 0 bases, with 10 bases left between them. This CDR3 region has 16 residues. Per germline, CDR1 SGHRS and CDR2 YFSETQ. The CDR3 DNA follows: TGCGCCAGCAGCTTGCTTGGCTCCGCGAACACCGGGGAGCTGTTTTTT. This codes for CASSLLGSANTGELFF.

The V call is TRBV4-1, the J call TRBJ2-2; 8 bases map to TRBD1. The CDR3 contains 16 residues. The V gene end was trimmed by 3 bases and the J gene end by 3 bases; junction bases not matched to a gene: 6. Germline loops: CDR1 MGHRA, CDR2 YSYEKL. CDR3 nucleotide sequence: TGCGCCAGCAGCCAGAGAACAGGGGGAGACACCGGGGAGCTGTTTTTT. As protein: CASSQRTGGDTGELFF.

V and J are TRBV2 and TRBJ1-6; 7 nucleotides align to TRBD1. Losses at the gene ends were 7 bases for V and 4 bases for J; bases not matched to a gene: 7. Germline V gene lookup returns CDR1 SNHLY and CDR2 FYNNEI. CDR3 length equals 15 residues. CDR3 amino acids: CASKGASGYNSPLHF. CDR3 in DNA: TGTGCCAGCAAGGGGGCCTCGGGATATAATTCACCCCTCCACTTT.

DNA of the CDR3: TGTGCCAGCAGCGTAGAGATAGCGGGGGAGCAGTACTTC. This codes for CASSVEIAGEQYF. The chain couples TRBV9 to TRBJ2-7; 8 bases align to TRBD2. After removal of 0 bases from V and 7 bases from J, the junction contained 3 bases not matched to a gene. Germline V gives CDR1 SGDLS, CDR2 YYNGEE. The CDR3 spans 13 residues.

This chain joins TRBV19 and TRBJ1-5; no clear D. The length of the CDR3 is 13 residues. Trimming took 9 bases from V and 3 from J, leaving 12 bases between them. Germline loops: CDR1 LNHDA, CDR2 SQIVND (reference sequence). This CDR3 reads CASAFGVNQPQHF. CDR3 nucleotides: TGTGCCAGCGCGTTCGGGGTCAATCAGCCCCAGCATTTT.

The chain has TRBV19 and TRBJ2-5; a weak D match, TRBD2 (6 bases). Germline V lookup: CDR1 LNHDA, CDR2 SQIVND (reference sequence). The CDR3 is 13 amino acids. V was cut by 8 bases and J by 4 bases, with 14 bases left in between. The CDR3 reads CASSGGSGETQYF. CDR3 DNA sequence: TGTGCCAGTTCTGGGGGGTCCGGAGAGACCCAGTACTTC.

The sample holds a few counts of this clone. A junction boundary mismatches the germline segment, possibly from a read error. The rearrangement links TRBV6-1 to TRBJ1-5; D is uncertain. CDR3 length: 17 amino acids. Looked up from germline, CDR1 is MNHNS and CDR2 is SASEGT. The CDR3, as DNA: TGTGCCAGCAGTGAGGTGGGAGGGAACCCCGGCAATCGGCCCCAGCATTTT. The encoded protein is CASSEVGGNPGNRPQHF.

V usage is TRBV11-2 and J usage is TRBJ1-1, with a weak D call TRBD1 (5 bases). Trimming pared 5 bases from V and 5 bases from J, leaving 18 bases between. The CDR3 spans 15 residues. CDR1 is SGHAT and CDR2 is FQNNGV in the germline V gene. The CDR3 spells CASSPQGTESTEAFF. The DNA for the CDR3 is TGTGCCAGCAGCCCGCAGGGTACCGAAAGTACTGAAGCTTTCTTT.

The chain links TRBV5-1 to TRBJ1-2, with 8 bases aligning to TRBD1. The V and J ends lost 4 bases and 5 bases, in that order; junction bases with no gene match: 19. The CDR3 spans 18 residues. Germline lookup yields CDR1 SGHRS and CDR2 YFSETQ. This CDR3 reads CASSPDPGGRTILYGYTF. The CDR3 DNA reads as TGCGCCAGCAGCCCGGATCCAGGGGGCCGGACAATCCTTTATGGCTACACCTTC.

The chain joins TRBV6-5 to TRBJ2-3; D is ambiguous. The germline V and J ends were trimmed by 2 bases and 5 bases, with 14 bases remaining between them. This CDR3 is built from 15 residues. CDR1 and CDR2 (germline): MNHEY, SVGAGI. CDR3 DNA: TGTGCCAGCAGTTACCCCGGAGAGTTAGGAGATACGCAGTATTTT. It yields the protein CASSYPGELGDTQYF.

This clone has only a few counts. This chain connects TRBV5-6 to TRBJ1-2, with D hard to call. Germline-derived CDR1 and CDR2 are SGHDT and YYEEEE. There are 13 residues in the CDR3. Trimming left V 3 bases short and J 5 bases short, with 11 bases between. CDR3 in DNA: TGTGCCAGCAGCTCCGGAGTTCTATATGGCTACACCTTC. Translation: CASSSGVLYGYTF.

CDR3 sequence: CASSGRAYEQYF. The CDR3 DNA reads as TGCGCCAGCAGTGGCAGGGCCTACGAGCAGTACTTC. The chain uses TRBV5-1 and TRBJ2-7; perhaps TRBD1 as D (5 bases). V lost 5 bases and J lost 2, with 8 bases in between. Germline loops: CDR1 SGHRS, CDR2 YFSETQ. This CDR3 region has 12 residues.

The chain uses TRBV5-4 and TRBJ1-3; TRBD1 agrees at 8 bases. Germline values: CDR1 SGHNT, CDR2 YYREEE (reference sequence). This CDR3 region has 15 residues. The J segment lost 0 bases and the V segment lost 4 bases, leaving 3 bases of the junction unmatched. In DNA form, the CDR3 reads TGTGCCAGCAGCACGACAGGGGACTCTGGAAACACCATATATTTT. It is translated as CASSTTGDSGNTIYF.

The chain has TRBV10-1 and TRBJ1-1, with D possibly TRBD1 on 5 matching bases. Trimming removed 3 bases from V and 3 bases from J, with 14 bases in between. CDR1 is WNHNN, CDR2 SYGVQD, per germline (reference sequence). The CDR3 is made up of 15 amino acids. Here the CDR3 DNA reads TGCGCCAGCAGTGAAGGGTCAGCGGGGGACACTGAAGCTTTCTTT. It translates to CASSEGSAGDTEAFF.

This chain uses TRBV6-5 with TRBJ1-1, with D perhaps matching TRBD1 (5 bases). The V gene's germline CDR1 is MNHEY and CDR2 SVGAGI. This CDR3 has 13 residues. The ends were cut back, 5 bases at V and 3 bases at J, with 10 bases in the middle. The CDR3 protein is CASSRGGDTEAFF. CDR3 bases: TGTGCCAGCAGTAGGGGCGGGGACACTGAAGCTTTCTTT.

The rearrangement joins TRBV5-1 to TRBJ1-2; 11 bases are a match to TRBD1. The CDR3 covers 14 residues. The V gene's germline CDR1 is SGHRS and CDR2 YFSETQ. V shed 4 bases, J shed 9 bases, and the junction held 8 bases outside the gene matches. The CDR3 reads CASSPGQGVGSYTF. CDR3 bases: TGCGCCAGCAGCCCGGGACAGGGGGTGGGAAGCTACACCTTC.

The chain links TRBV2 to TRBJ2-3; TRBD2 might be the D (6 bases). In germline, CDR1 is SNHLY, CDR2 FYNNEI. Trimming shortened V by 4 bases and J by 0 bases, and 14 bases separated the two germline ends. The CDR3 runs to 16 residues. DNA for the CDR3: TGTGCCAGCAGTGGGATTGAGGGGACTAGCACAGATACGCAGTATTTT. It is translated as CASSGIEGTSTDTQYF. The full variable domain, completed using reference TRBV2 and TRBJ2-3, is EPEVTQTPSHQVTQMGQEVILRCVPISNHLYFYWYRQILGQKVEFLVSFYNNEISEKSEIFDDQFSVERPDGSNFTLKIRSTKLEDSAMYFCASSGIEGTSTDTQYFGPGTRLTVL.

The chain carries TRBV2 and TRBJ2-5; D is possibly TRBD2 (6 bases). The CDR3 sequence is 13 residues long. V was pared by 3 bases and J by 2 bases, with 7 bases between. The germline gives CDR1 SNHLY, CDR2 FYNNEI. This chain's CDR3 is CASSEEGQETQYF. CDR3 DNA: TGTGCCAGCAGTGAGGAGGGGCAAGAGACCCAGTACTTC.

This clone was observed a handful of times. The gene calls are TRBV2 and TRBJ1-3, with D unclear. The germline V and J ends were trimmed by 6 bases and 1 base, with 10 bases remaining between them. Germline V gives CDR1 SNHLY, CDR2 FYNNEI. The CDR3 covers 14 residues. CDR3 sequence: CASSLDLSGNTIYF. The CDR3 DNA is TGTGCCAGCAGCCTTGACTTGTCTGGAAACACCATATATTTT.